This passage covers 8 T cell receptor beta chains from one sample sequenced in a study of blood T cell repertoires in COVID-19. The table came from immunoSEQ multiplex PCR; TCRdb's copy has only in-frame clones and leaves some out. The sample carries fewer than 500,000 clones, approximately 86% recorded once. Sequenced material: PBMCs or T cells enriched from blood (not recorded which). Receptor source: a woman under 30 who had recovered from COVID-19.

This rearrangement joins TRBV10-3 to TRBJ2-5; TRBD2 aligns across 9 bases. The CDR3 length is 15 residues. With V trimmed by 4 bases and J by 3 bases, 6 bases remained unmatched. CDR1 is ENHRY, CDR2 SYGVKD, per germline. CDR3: CAISGSGGTKETQYF. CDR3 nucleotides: TGTGCCATCAGTGGGAGCGGGGGGACTAAAGAGACCCAGTACTTC.

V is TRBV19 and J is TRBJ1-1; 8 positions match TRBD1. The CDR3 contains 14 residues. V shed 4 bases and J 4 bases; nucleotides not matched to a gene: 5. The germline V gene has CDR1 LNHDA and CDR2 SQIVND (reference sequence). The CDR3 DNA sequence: TGTGCCAGTAGTAAGCAGGGGGCGGTCACTGAAGCTTTCTTT. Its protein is CASSKQGAVTEAFF.

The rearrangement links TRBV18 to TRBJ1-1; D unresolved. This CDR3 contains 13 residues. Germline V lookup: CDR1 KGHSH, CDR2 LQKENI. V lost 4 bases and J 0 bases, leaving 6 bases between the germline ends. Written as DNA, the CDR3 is TGTGCCAGCTCACTTTCTATGAACACTGAAGCTTTCTTT. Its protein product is CASSLSMNTEAFF.

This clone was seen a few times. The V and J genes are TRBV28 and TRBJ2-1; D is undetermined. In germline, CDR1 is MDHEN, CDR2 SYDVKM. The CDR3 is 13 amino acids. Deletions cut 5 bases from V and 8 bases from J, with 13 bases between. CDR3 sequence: CASSPPLGDEQFF. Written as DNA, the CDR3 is TGTGCCAGCAGTCCCCCCCTAGGTGATGAGCAGTTCTTC.

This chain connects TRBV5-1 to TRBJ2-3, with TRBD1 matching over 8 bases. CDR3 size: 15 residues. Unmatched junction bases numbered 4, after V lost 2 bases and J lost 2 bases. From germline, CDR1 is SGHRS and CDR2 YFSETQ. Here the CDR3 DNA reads TGCGCCAGCAGCTTCGGGGACAGGTTCACAGATACGCAGTATTTT. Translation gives CASSFGDRFTDTQYF.

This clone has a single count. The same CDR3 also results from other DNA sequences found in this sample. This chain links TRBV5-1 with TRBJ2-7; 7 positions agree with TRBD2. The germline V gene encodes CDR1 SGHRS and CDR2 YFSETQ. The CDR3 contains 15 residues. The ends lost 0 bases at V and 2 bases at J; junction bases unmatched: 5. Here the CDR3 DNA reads TGCGCCAGCAGCTTGGACGGGGGGTCTCCCTACGAGCAGTACTTC. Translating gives CASSLDGGSPYEQYF.

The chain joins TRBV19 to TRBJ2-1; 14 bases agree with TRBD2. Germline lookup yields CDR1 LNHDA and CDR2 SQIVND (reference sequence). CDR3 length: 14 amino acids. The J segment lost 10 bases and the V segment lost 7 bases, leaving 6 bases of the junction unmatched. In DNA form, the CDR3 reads TGTGCCAGTACCACGACTAGCGGGGGGGCCGAGCAGTTCTTC. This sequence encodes CASTTTSGGAEQFF. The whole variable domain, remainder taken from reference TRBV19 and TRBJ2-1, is DGGITQSPKYLFRKEGQNVTLSCEQNLNHDAMYWYRQDPGQGLRLIYYSQIVNDFQKGDIAEGYSVSREKKESFPLTVTSAQKNPTAFYLCASTTTSGGAEQFFGPGTRLTVL.

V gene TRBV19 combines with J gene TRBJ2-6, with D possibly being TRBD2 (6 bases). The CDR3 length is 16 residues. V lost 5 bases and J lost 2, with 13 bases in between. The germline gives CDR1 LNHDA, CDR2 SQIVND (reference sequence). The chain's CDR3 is CASSRVGGAGANVLTF. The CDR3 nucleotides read TGTGCCAGTAGTCGGGTCGGCGGGGCTGGGGCCAACGTCCTGACTTTC.